This TCR beta chain was identified in a study of cytomegalovirus exposure and HLA in healthy donors. The PCR used 60 Vbeta and 13 Jbeta primers. TCRdb's copy holds only in-frame clones and misses some; the assay was immunoSEQ multiplex PCR. The sample table includes roughly 190,000 clones. The V gene's germline CDR1 is SNHLY and CDR2 FYNNEI. V lost 7 bases to trimming and J lost 3 bases, with 15 bases between them. The CDR3 has 14 residues. The sequencing input was PBMCs. The chain couples TRBV2 to TRBJ1-1; possible D gene TRBD1, 6 bases. This sequence originates from a man aged 25-45 years in good health and CMV-seronegative. CDR3 DNA: TGTGCCAGCAATCCATTACAGGGTGACACTGAAGCTTTCTTT. As protein: CASNPLQGDTEAFF.